This T cell receptor beta chain was captured in a study of shared clonotypes between healthy human individuals. About the research overall: Three CD4 naive, three CD4 memory, two CD8 naive and one CD8 memory plate were used per donor.

Donation came from healthy HIV-negative adults that had no recent acute infections or vaccinations. Clones were sequenced by immunoSEQ multiplex PCR, and TCRdb holds only the in-frame ones, with some missing. Counted here are about 1.1 million clones, approximately 80% occurring once; the ten biggest clones make up 0.52%. Findings of the study overall: Rarefaction showed sorted-subset sequencing was incomplete despite large depth. Naive CD4 clonotypes were shared across a handful of donors at about 5.3%.

V lost 7 bases and J lost 9; bases outside the gene matches: 12. Germline assignment: CDR1 SEHNR and CDR2 FQNEAQ (reference sequence). The CDR3 runs to 13 residues. Points on this clone: The antigen remains undetermined.

V usage is TRBV7-9 and J usage is TRBJ2-7, with 7 bases aligning to TRBD2. Specimen: memory CD4+ T cells from PBMCs. Subset given: CD45RA-negative fraction. This TCR came from a man between 18 and 35 years old in good health. Some clones in this sample may be carry-over from other donors' samples. The CDR3 DNA reads TGTGCCAGCACTCTATCGTCAGGGAGGGGGCAGTACTTC. Its translation is CASTLSSGRGQYF. Variable domain in full (rest from reference TRBV7-9 and TRBJ2-7): DTGVSQNPRHKITKRGQNVTFRCDPISEHNRLYWYRQTLGQGPEFLTYFQNEAQLEKSRLLSDRFSAERPKGSFSTLEIQRTEQGDSAMYLCASTLSSGRGQYFGPGTRLTVT.